The present entry profiles one T cell receptor (beta chain) with its context. What it binds is not known. The data were produced by immunoSEQ multiplex PCR, yet TCRdb's version contains in-frame clones alone and is incomplete. The sample records 75,000 to 95,000 clones, roughly 75% being singletons. V lost 0 bases to trimming and J lost 0 bases, with 10 bases between them. The CDR3 totals 15 residues. Germline V lookup: CDR1 SGDLS, CDR2 YYNGEE. This entry comes from a study of T cells in localized non-small cell lung cancer. Study-wide results and limits: Heterogeneity remains possible, as sequencing covered one tumor region only. Uninvolved adjacent lung had the highest recorded T cell clonality, with tumor below it. Across samples, adjacent lung featured a median around 56 of the top 100 tumor clones.

The chain is built from TRBV9 and TRBJ2-7; a possible D gene is TRBD1 (5 bases). The sequence came from a man aged 35 to 69 with stage II squamous cell lung carcinoma. This specimen consisted of PBMCs, obtained before any cancer treatment. The CDR3 coding sequence is TGTGCCAGCAGCGTAGGACAGTCCAGCTCCTACGAGCAGTACTTC. Its protein is CASSVGQSSSYEQYF.